Described below is a single T cell receptor (beta chain) sequence and its context. The length of the CDR3 is 19 residues. Per the germline V gene, CDR1 is SGHAT and CDR2 is FQDESV (reference sequence). Trimming cost V 4 bases and J 4 bases; bases outside gene matches: 19. Genomic DNA, the template, was used for profiling of the TCR beta VDJ and CDR3. TCRdb recomputed calls from the reads with MiXCR, one row per CDR3 protein. The repertoire holds roughly 93,000 distinct CDR3 sequences, with 65% to 70% as singletons. The sequenced patients had an expansion of CD8+CD57+ cells seen by flow cytometry. These data originate in a study of CD8+CD57+ T cells in acquired aplastic anemia.

J is TRBJ2-5 and V is TRBV11-1, with TRBD2 identical over 9 bases. This clonotype was sampled from a human donor with aplastic anemia. The material sequenced was sorted CD4+, CD8+, or CD8+CD57+ T cells (not recorded which) from PBMCs. The CDR3 sequence is CASSSIVRSGGPRGETQYF. In nucleotides, the CDR3 is TGTGCCAGCAGCTCAATCGTTAGGAGCGGGGGGCCCCGGGGAGAGACCCAGTACTTC.